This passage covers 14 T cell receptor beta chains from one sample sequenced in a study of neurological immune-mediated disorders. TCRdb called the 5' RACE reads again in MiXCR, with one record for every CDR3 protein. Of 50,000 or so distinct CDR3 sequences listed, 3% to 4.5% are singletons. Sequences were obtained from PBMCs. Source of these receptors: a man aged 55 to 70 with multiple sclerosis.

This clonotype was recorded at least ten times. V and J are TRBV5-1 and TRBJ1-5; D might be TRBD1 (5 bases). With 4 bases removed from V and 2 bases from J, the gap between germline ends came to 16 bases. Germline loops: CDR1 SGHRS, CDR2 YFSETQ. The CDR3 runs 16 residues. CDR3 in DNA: TGCGCCAGCAGCACCGGGACCCTAGATGGCAATCAGCCCCAGCATTTT. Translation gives CASSTGTLDGNQPQHF.

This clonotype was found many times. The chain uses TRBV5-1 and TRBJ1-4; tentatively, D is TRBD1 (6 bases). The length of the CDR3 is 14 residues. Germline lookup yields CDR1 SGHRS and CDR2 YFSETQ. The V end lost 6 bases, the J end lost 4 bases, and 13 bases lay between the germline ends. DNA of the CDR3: TGCGCCAGCACCCTAGGGGGTATTAATGAAAAACTGTTTTTT. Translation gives CASTLGGINEKLFF.

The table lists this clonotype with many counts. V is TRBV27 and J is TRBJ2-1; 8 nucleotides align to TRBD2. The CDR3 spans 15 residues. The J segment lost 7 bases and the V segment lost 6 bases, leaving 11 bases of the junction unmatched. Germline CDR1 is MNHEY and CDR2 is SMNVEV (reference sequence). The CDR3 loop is CASSPAGGRRNEQFF. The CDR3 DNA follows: TGTGCCAGCAGCCCCGCGGGGGGCAGACGGAATGAGCAGTTCTTC.

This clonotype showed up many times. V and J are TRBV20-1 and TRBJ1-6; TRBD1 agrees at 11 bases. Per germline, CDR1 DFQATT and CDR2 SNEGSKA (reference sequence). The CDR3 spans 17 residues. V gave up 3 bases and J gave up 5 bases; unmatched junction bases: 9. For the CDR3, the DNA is TGCAGTGCTAGTCCCCGGGACAGGGGGAAAAATAATTCACCCCTCCACTTT. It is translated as CSASPRDRGKNNSPLHF.

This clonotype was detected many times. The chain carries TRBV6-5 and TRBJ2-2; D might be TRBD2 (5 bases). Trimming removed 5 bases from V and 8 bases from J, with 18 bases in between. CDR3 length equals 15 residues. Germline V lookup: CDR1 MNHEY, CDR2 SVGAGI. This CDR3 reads CASSPRPTSSGELFF. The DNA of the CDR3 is TGTGCCAGCAGTCCCAGACCCACTAGTTCTGGGGAGCTGTTTTTT.

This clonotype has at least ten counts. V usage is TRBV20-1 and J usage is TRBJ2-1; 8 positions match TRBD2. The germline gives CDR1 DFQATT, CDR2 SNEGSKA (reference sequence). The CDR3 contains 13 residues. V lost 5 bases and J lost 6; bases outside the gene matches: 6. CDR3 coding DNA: TGCAGTGCTCGTAGCGGGGACGGCAATGAGCAGTTCTTC. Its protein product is CSARSGDGNEQFF.

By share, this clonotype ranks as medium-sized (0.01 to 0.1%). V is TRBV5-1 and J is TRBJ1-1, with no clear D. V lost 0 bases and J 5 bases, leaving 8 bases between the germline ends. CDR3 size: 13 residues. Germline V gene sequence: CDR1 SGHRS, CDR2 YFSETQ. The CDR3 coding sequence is TGCGCCAGCAGCTTGGGGGTAAAGACTGAAGCTTTCTTT. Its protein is CASSLGVKTEAFF.

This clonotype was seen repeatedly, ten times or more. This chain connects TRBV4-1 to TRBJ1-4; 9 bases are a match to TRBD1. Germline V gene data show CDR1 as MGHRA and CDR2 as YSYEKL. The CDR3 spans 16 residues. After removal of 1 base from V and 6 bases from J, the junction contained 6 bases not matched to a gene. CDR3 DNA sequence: TGCGCCAGCAGCCAAGCGGCCGGGACAGGGTATGAAAAACTGTTTTTT. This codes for CASSQAAGTGYEKLFF.

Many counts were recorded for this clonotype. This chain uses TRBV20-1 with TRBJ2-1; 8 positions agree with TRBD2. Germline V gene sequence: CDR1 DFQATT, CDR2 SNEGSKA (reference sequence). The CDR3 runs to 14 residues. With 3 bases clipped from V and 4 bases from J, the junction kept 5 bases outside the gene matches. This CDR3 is CSARLVAGYNEQFF. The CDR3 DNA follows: TGCAGTGCTAGGTTGGTAGCGGGGTACAATGAGCAGTTCTTC.

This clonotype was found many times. CDR3 DNA sequence: TGTGCCAGCAGCTTAGTGTGGGATTCACCCCTCCACTTT. It is translated as CASSLVWDSPLHF. The genes are TRBV7-2 and TRBJ1-6; no clear D. V lost 1 base and J lost 8, with 6 bases in between. CDR3 length equals 13 residues. CDR1 SGHTA and CDR2 FQGNSA come from the germline V gene.

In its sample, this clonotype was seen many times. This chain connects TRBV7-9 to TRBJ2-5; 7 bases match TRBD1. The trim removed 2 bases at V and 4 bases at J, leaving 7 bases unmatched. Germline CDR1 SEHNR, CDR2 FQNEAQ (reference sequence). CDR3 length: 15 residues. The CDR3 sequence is CASSLYKGAGETQYF. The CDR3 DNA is TGTGCCAGCAGCTTATATAAGGGGGCAGGAGAGACCCAGTACTTC.

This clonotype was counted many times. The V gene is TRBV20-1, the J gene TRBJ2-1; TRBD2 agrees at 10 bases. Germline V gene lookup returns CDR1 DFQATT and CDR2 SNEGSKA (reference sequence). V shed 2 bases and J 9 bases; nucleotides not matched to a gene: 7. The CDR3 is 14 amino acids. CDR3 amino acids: CSARRPAGGPEQFF. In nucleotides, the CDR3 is TGCAGTGCTAGAAGACCAGCGGGGGGGCCTGAGCAGTTCTTC.

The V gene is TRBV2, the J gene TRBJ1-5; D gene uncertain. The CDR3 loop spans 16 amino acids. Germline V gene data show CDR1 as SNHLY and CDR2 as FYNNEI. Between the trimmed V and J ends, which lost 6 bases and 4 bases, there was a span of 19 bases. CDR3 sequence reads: CASSLNSGVRNQPQHF. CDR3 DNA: TGTGCCAGCAGCCTAAACTCCGGGGTAAGAAATCAGCCCCAGCATTTT.

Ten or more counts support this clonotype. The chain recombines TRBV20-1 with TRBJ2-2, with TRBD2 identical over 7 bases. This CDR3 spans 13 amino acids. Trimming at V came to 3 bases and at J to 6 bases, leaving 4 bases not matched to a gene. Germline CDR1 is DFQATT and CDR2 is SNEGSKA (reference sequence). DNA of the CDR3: TGCAGTGCTAGGCGGGAGTTCGCCGGGGAGCTGTTTTTT. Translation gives CSARREFAGELFF.